Following are 27 T cell receptor beta chains from one sample sequenced in a study of cytomegalovirus exposure and HLA in healthy donors. The PCR made use of 60 Vbeta and 13 Jbeta primers. TCRdb keeps only in-frame clones here, not all; method: immunoSEQ multiplex PCR. The sample includes tens of thousands of clones. The sample consisted of PBMCs. These receptors came from a middle-aged man in good health and CMV-seropositive.

The chain links TRBV27 to TRBJ2-3, with D maybe TRBD2 (7 bases). The CDR3 is 13 residues long. CDR1 and CDR2 from the germline V gene are MNHEY and SMNVEV (reference sequence). Trimming left V 8 bases short and J 1 base short, with 10 bases between. For the CDR3, the DNA is TGTGCCAGCGGGGGGGCTGGCACAGATACGCAGTATTTT. Translated: CASGGAGTDTQYF.

This chain connects TRBV5-1 to TRBJ2-7, with 7 bases lining up with TRBD1. CDR3 length: 14 amino acids. Trimming cost V 3 bases and J 3 bases; bases outside gene matches: 6. Germline V gene lookup returns CDR1 SGHRS and CDR2 YFSETQ. CDR3 in amino acids: CASSSGTDIYEQYF. The CDR3 bases are TGCGCCAGCAGCTCCGGGACAGACATCTACGAGCAGTACTTC.

The J gene is TRBJ2-2, the V gene TRBV27; unclear D gene. CDR1 and CDR2 (germline): MNHEY, SMNVEV (reference sequence). V was pared by 5 bases and J by 0 bases, with 10 bases between. The CDR3 spans 15 residues. In DNA form, the CDR3 reads TGTGCCAGCAGTGAAGGAACAGCGAACACCGGGGAGCTGTTTTTT. It yields the protein CASSEGTANTGELFF.

This chain links TRBV5-1 with TRBJ2-7, with 13 bases identical to TRBD2. V lost 4 bases, J lost 4 bases, and 17 bases stayed unmatched. Germline CDR1 SGHRS, CDR2 YFSETQ. The CDR3 covers 19 residues. DNA for the CDR3: TGCGCCAGCAGCCCCGGACTAGCGGGAGCGGCGGCTGTGGGTTACGAGCAGTACTTC. Amino acids: CASSPGLAGAAAVGYEQYF.

The chain joins TRBV6-5 to TRBJ2-3; D may be TRBD1 (6 bases). Germline assignment: CDR1 MNHEY and CDR2 SVGAGI. Deletions cut 2 bases from V and 6 bases from J, with 6 bases between. The CDR3 contains 12 residues. In DNA form, the CDR3 reads TGTGCCAGCAGTTACCAGGGGGATACGCAGTATTTT. It translates to CASSYQGDTQYF.

This chain links TRBV11-2 with TRBJ2-3; 16 bases line up with TRBD2. The CDR3 is 16 residues long. From germline, CDR1 is SGHAT and CDR2 FQNNGV. The J segment lost 5 bases and the V segment lost 5 bases, leaving 4 bases of the junction unmatched. As DNA, the CDR3 is TGTGCCAGCAGCGCCGGGACTAGCGGGAGGGGAGATACGCAGTATTTT. Protein product: CASSAGTSGRGDTQYF.

This rearrangement joins TRBV6-5 to TRBJ2-5, with a weak D call TRBD1 (6 bases). The closer fit of TRBJ2-7 to the DNA end suggests the J call may be wrong. In germline, CDR1 is MNHEY, CDR2 SVGAGI. This CDR3 region has 15 residues. The CDR3 DNA reads TGTGCCAGCAGTTACGAAGCGGACAGCTCCTACGAGCAGTACTTC. Translating gives CASSYEADSSYEQYF.

V gene TRBV4-1 combines with J gene TRBJ2-3; 9 nucleotides line up with TRBD2. The junction had 4 bases not matched to a gene; V was cut back by 0 bases and J by 0 bases. CDR3 length: 17 amino acids. CDR1 and CDR2 from the germline V gene are MGHRA and YSYEKL. The CDR3: CASSQDSLAGSTDTQYF. CDR3 DNA: TGCGCCAGCAGCCAAGATTCGCTAGCGGGGAGCACAGATACGCAGTATTTT.

The chain joins TRBV6-6 to TRBJ1-5; 10 nucleotides match TRBD1. J was trimmed by 4 bases and V by 10 bases; bases with no gene match: 4. The germline CDR1 and CDR2 sequences are MNHNY and SVGAGI (reference sequence). This CDR3 is 13 amino acids long. Here the CDR3 reads CATRQGANQPQHF. Here the CDR3 DNA reads TGTGCCACCCGACAGGGGGCGAATCAGCCCCAGCATTTT.

Here the CDR3 DNA reads TGTGCCAGCAAAAATCGCGGGGCTGACTACGAGCAGTACTTC. Protein product: CASKNRGADYEQYF. The rearrangement links TRBV5-6 to TRBJ2-7, with D possibly being TRBD2 (6 bases). Germline V gene lookup returns CDR1 SGHDT and CDR2 YYEEEE. The CDR3 contains 14 residues. Trimming cost V 6 bases and J 3 bases, with 16 bases left between them.

This chain uses TRBV18 with TRBJ2-1; TRBD1 aligns across 10 bases. This CDR3 contains 16 residues. V shed 1 base, J shed 6 bases, and the junction held 6 bases outside the gene matches. CDR1 is KGHSH and CDR2 is LQKENI in the germline V gene. The CDR3, as DNA: TGTGCCAGCTCACCACGGAAGGGACAGGGGAGCAATGAGCAGTTCTTC. As protein: CASSPRKGQGSNEQFF. The variable domain in full, completed from reference TRBV18 and TRBJ2-1, reads NAGVMQNPRHLVRRRGQEARLRCSPMKGHSHVYWYRQLPEEGLKFMVYLQKENIIDESGMPKERFSAEFPKEGPSILRIQQVVRGDSAAYFCASSPRKGQGSNEQFFGPGTRLTVL.

V and J are TRBV4-1 and TRBJ2-3; tentatively, D is TRBD1 (6 bases). V lost 7 bases and J lost 2, with 13 bases in between. The CDR3 runs to 14 residues. Germline assignment: CDR1 MGHRA and CDR2 YSYEKL. CDR3 in amino acids: CASKGEFSTDTQYF. CDR3 coding DNA: TGCGCCAGCAAGGGGGAGTTTTCCACAGATACGCAGTATTTT.

This CDR3 reads CASSTGTSSGEQFF. In DNA, the CDR3 is TGTGCCAGCAGCACTGGGACTAGCTCCGGTGAGCAGTTCTTC. This chain links TRBV9 with TRBJ2-1; TRBD2 aligns across 9 bases. The CDR3 spans 14 residues. CDR1 and CDR2 from the germline V gene are SGDLS and YYNGEE. Trimming cost V 4 bases and J 9 bases; bases outside gene matches: 8.

The V call is TRBV5-1, the J call TRBJ2-6, with a tentative D call TRBD2 (5 bases). Germline loops: CDR1 SGHRS, CDR2 YFSETQ. There are 15 residues in the CDR3. V shed 0 bases and J shed 3 bases, with 7 bases lying between them. The CDR3, as DNA: TGCGCCAGCAGCTTGGCCGGGGATGGGGCCAACGTCCTGACTTTC. Residues: CASSLAGDGANVLTF. Based on the CDR3 plus reference TRBV5-1 and TRBJ2-6, the full variable domain is KAGVTQTPRYLIKTRGQQVTLSCSPISGHRSVSWYQQTPGQGLQFLFEYFSETQRNKGNFPGRFSGRQFSNSRSEMNVSTLELGDSALYLCASSLAGDGANVLTFGAGSRLTVL.

The chain links TRBV19 to TRBJ1-5; no definite D call. Germline CDR1 is LNHDA and CDR2 is SQIVND (reference sequence). The ends were cut back, 6 bases at V and 4 bases at J, with 16 bases in the middle. The CDR3 runs to 15 residues. Here the CDR3 DNA reads TGTGCCAGTAGAGGCTTCACCGCGGTTAATCAGCCCCAGCATTTT. It is translated as CASRGFTAVNQPQHF.

This chain connects TRBV19 to TRBJ2-7; the match to TRBD2 covers 8 bases. With V trimmed by 5 bases and J by 4 bases, 4 bases remained unmatched. Germline V gene sequence: CDR1 LNHDA, CDR2 SQIVND (reference sequence). CDR3 length: 13 amino acids. The DNA of the CDR3 is TGTGCCAGTAGTTACGGGAGGGATTACGAGCAGTACTTC. Its translation is CASSYGRDYEQYF. The full variable domain, with the rest looked up from reference TRBV19 and TRBJ2-7, is DGGITQSPKYLFRKEGQNVTLSCEQNLNHDAMYWYRQDPGQGLRLIYYSQIVNDFQKGDIAEGYSVSREKKESFPLTVTSAQKNPTAFYLCASSYGRDYEQYFGPGTRLTVT.

The chain has TRBV2 and TRBJ1-5, with 10 bases lining up with TRBD1. From germline, CDR1 is SNHLY and CDR2 FYNNEI. The CDR3 totals 15 residues. The junction had 5 bases not matched to a gene; V was cut back by 6 bases and J by 3 bases. CDR3 region: CASSRQGAHNQPQHF. The CDR3 DNA reads as TGTGCCAGCAGCAGACAGGGGGCCCACAATCAGCCCCAGCATTTT.

The rearrangement joins TRBV6-6 to TRBJ2-1; 7 positions match TRBD2. There are 15 residues in the CDR3. Trimming cost V 5 bases and J 2 bases; bases outside gene matches: 6. Germline CDR1 and CDR2: MNHNY and SVGAGI (reference sequence). This chain's CDR3 is CASSQSGAAYNEQFF. CDR3 nucleotide sequence: TGTGCCAGCAGTCAGAGCGGGGCAGCCTACAATGAGCAGTTCTTC.

The chain uses TRBV6-6 and TRBJ2-7; maybe TRBD1 (5 bases). Germline V gene sequence: CDR1 MNHNY, CDR2 SVGAGI (reference sequence). CDR3 length: 13 residues. V was clipped by 8 bases and J by 2 bases, with 13 bases between them. Written as DNA, the CDR3 is TGTGCCAGCCAGGGTGCGGCCCCCTACGAGCAGTACTTC. Its translation is CASQGAAPYEQYF.

The chain employs TRBV9 and TRBJ2-7; perhaps TRBD2 as D (5 bases). The CDR3 covers 14 residues. Looked up from germline, CDR1 is SGDLS and CDR2 is YYNGEE. V gave up 0 bases and J gave up 0 bases, with 7 bases separating them. The CDR3 DNA reads TGTGCCAGCAGCGTAGCCGCGGGCTCCTACGAGCAGTACTTC. The encoded protein is CASSVAAGSYEQYF. The full variable domain, with the rest looked up from reference TRBV9 and TRBJ2-7, is DSGVTQTPKHLITATGQRVTLRCSPRSGDLSVYWYQQSLDQGLQFLIQYYNGEERAKGNILERFSAQQFPDLHSELNLSSLELGDSALYFCASSVAAGSYEQYFGPGTRLTVT.

Of note for this clone: Because it lacks the conserved phenylalanine or tryptophan at the end, this CDR3 is likely a read error. The DNA is left out, because the CDR3 cannot be placed on it with certainty; the CDR3 is given as TCRdb lists it. V gene TRBV28 combines with J gene TRBJ2-7; no DNA check was done on the table's D call, TRBD1. Germline lookup yields CDR1 MDHEN and CDR2 SYDVKM. The CDR3 adds up to 11 amino acids, both ends counted. Here the CDR3 reads CASSSGTGYTL.

As concerns this clone: At the DNA level, this CDR3 is encoded by other sequences in the same sample as well. The chain has TRBV30 and TRBJ2-5; 9 bases agree with TRBD2. The trim removed 1 base at V and 8 bases at J, leaving 11 bases unmatched. The CDR3 covers 15 residues. Looked up from germline, CDR1 is GTSNPN and CDR2 is SVGIG (reference sequence). CDR3 sequence: CAWSALAGSLVTQYF. The DNA for the CDR3 is TGTGCCTGGAGTGCCCTAGCGGGGTCCCTCGTCACCCAGTACTTC.

The J gene is TRBJ2-1, the V gene TRBV27; D is perhaps TRBD1 (6 bases). The CDR3 has 15 residues. V lost 3 bases and J lost 9, with 18 bases in between. Germline CDR1 reads MNHEY; CDR2 reads SMNVEV (reference sequence). As DNA, the CDR3 is TGTGCCAGCAGTTTTCAGGGGACGGCGACCCTTGAGCAGTTCTTC. Amino acids: CASSFQGTATLEQFF.

V gene TRBV7-7 combines with J gene TRBJ2-1, with a possible D match to TRBD2 (6 bases). This CDR3 has 14 amino acids. Trimming stripped 1 base from V and 9 bases from J, with 13 bases between. Looked up from germline, CDR1 is SSHAT and CDR2 is FNYEAQ (reference sequence). The CDR3 is CASSLDGGRSEQFF. DNA for the CDR3: TGTGCCAGCAGCTTAGACGGGGGACGCAGTGAGCAGTTCTTC.

The chain links TRBV28 to TRBJ1-5, with TRBD1 matching over 9 bases. CDR3 length: 17 amino acids. Per germline, CDR1 MDHEN and CDR2 SYDVKM. V gave up 5 bases and J gave up 0 bases; unmatched junction bases: 8. The CDR3 nucleotides read TGTGCCAGCAGTGGAGTGGGACAGGGTTATAGCAATCAGCCCCAGCATTTT. It yields the protein CASSGVGQGYSNQPQHF.

The V call is TRBV7-9, the J call TRBJ1-3; the D is unclear. The CDR3 is 13 residues long. Germline lookup yields CDR1 SEHNR and CDR2 FQNEAQ (reference sequence). V was cut by 2 bases and J by 8 bases, with 10 bases left in between. The CDR3 DNA reads as TGTGCCAGCAGCTTATCCCTAGCGGACACCATATATTTT. Its protein is CASSLSLADTIYF.

CDR3 sequence (DNA): TGTGCCAGCAGCGCTCAGGGCCAGGGGGCCTACGGCTACACCTTC. Protein sequence: CASSAQGQGAYGYTF. This chain joins TRBV7-8 and TRBJ1-2, with 8 positions matching TRBD1. There are 15 residues in the CDR3. Germline lookup yields CDR1 SGHVS and CDR2 FQNEAQ. J lost 8 bases, V lost 5 bases, and 13 bases had no gene match.